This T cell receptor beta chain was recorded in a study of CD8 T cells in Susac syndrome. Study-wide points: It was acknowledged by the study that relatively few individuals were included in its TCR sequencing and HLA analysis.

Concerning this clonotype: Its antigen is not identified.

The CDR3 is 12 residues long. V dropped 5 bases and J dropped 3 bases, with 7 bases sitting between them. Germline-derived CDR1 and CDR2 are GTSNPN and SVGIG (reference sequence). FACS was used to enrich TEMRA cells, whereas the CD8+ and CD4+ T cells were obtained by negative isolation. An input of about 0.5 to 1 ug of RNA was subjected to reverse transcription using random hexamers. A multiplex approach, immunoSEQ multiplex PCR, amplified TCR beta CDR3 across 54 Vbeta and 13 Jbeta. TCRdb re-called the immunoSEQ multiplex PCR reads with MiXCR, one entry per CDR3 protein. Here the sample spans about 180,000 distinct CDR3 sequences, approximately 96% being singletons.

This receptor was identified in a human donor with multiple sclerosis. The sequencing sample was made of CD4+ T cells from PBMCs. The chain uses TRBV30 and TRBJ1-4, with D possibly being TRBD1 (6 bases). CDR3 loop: CAWGTPNEKLFF. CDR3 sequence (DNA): TGTGCCTGGGGGACACCTAATGAAAAACTGTTTTTT.